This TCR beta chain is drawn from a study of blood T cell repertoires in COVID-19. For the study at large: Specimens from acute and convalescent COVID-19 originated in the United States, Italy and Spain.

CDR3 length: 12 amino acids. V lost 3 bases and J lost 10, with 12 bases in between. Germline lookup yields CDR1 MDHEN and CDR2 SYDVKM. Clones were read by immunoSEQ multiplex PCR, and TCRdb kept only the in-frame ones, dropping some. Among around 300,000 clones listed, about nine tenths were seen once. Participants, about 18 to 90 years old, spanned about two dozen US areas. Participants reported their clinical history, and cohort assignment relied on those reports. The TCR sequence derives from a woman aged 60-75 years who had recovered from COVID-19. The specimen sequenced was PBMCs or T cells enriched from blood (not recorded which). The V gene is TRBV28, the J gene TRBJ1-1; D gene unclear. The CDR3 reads CASSFNFRRAFF. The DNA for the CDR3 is TGTGCCAGCAGTTTTAACTTTAGGAGAGCTTTCTTT.